A single sample is the source of the 8 T cell receptor beta chains below, sequenced in a study of T-cell reconstitution after alpha-beta-depleted transplantation in children. Preparation of the TCRbeta library involved a method that used unique molecular identifiers. TCRdb ran MiXCR on the PCR reads and lists one entry per CDR3 protein. The table shows about 280,000 distinct CDR3 sequences, with around a tenth occurring only once. The starting material was peripheral blood, obtained 180 days after TCRalphabeta/CD19-depleted stem cell transplant. The source is a male patient between 2 and 10 years old who had a stem cell transplant for chronic granulomatous disease, so the T cells may come from the graft donor.

This clonotype was detected a few times. The CDR3 sequence is CASNELNTEAFF. DNA of the CDR3: TGTGCCAGCAACGAGTTAAACACTGAAGCTTTCTTT. This chain joins TRBV6-6 and TRBJ1-1, with unresolved D. Germline lookup yields CDR1 MNHNY and CDR2 SVGAGI (reference sequence). This CDR3 is 12 amino acids long. V lost 7 bases and J lost 2, with 8 bases in between.

This clonotype was seen repeatedly, ten times or more. This rearrangement joins TRBV12-3 or TRBV12-4 to TRBJ2-7; D is undetermined. V was cut by 4 bases and J by 5 bases, with 12 bases left in between. The CDR3 is made up of 13 amino acids. The CDR3 region has the DNA TGTGCCAGCAGTTACTTAGGGTGGAACGAGCAGTACTTC. As protein: CASSYLGWNEQYF.

This clonotype was detected only a few times. The V call is TRBV7-3, the J call TRBJ1-5, with D possibly matching TRBD1 (6 bases). V was pared by 5 bases and J by 7 bases, with 21 bases between. This CDR3 has 16 amino acids. Germline V lookup: CDR1 SGHTA, CDR2 FQGTGA. As DNA, the CDR3 is TGTGCCAGCAGCCCGCCGCTGCGGGGGCTTCGGCAGCCCCAGCATTTT. Residues: CASSPPLRGLRQPQHF.

In this sample, this clonotype turned up many times. A read error may account for a junction end that differs from germline. Here the CDR3 DNA reads TGTGCCAGCAGCTTTAGCCCTACCTCCTTCGAGCAGTACTTC. Translated: CASSFSPTSFEQYF. V usage is TRBV9 and J usage is TRBJ2-7; no firm D call. This CDR3 spans 14 amino acids. Germline V gives CDR1 SGDLS, CDR2 YYNGEE. The full variable domain, with the rest looked up from reference TRBV9 and TRBJ2-7, is DSGVTQTPKHLITATGQRVTLRCSPRSGDLSVYWYQQSLDQGLQFLIQYYNGEERAKGNILERFSAQQFPDLHSELNLSSLELGDSALYFCASSFSPTSFEQYFGPGTRLTVT.

This clonotype was seen many times. V usage is TRBV5-1 and J usage is TRBJ2-7; 7 bases map to TRBD1. The germline V gene encodes CDR1 SGHRS and CDR2 YFSETQ. This CDR3 has 15 residues. Unmatched junction bases numbered 10, after V lost 4 bases and J lost 3 bases. The CDR3 coding sequence is TGCGCCAGCAGCCCTGACGGGCAGGGGGTCTACGAGCAGTACTTC. Encoded protein: CASSPDGQGVYEQYF.

In this sample, this clonotype turned up many times. The V and J genes are TRBV7-2 and TRBJ1-3; D gene ambiguous. Deletions cut 4 bases from V and 0 bases from J, with 13 bases between. CDR3 length: 16 amino acids. Looked up from germline, CDR1 is SGHTA and CDR2 is FQGNSA. The CDR3 spells CASSSSRSFSGNTIYF. For the CDR3, the DNA is TGTGCCAGCAGCTCCTCAAGGAGCTTCTCTGGAAACACCATATATTTT.

In the case of this clonotype: The germline gene is not matched at one end of the junction; a read error may be the cause. CDR3 sequence reads: CSARHTYDQYF. In DNA form, the CDR3 reads TGCAGTGCTAGGCATACCTACGATCAGTACTTC. The gene calls are TRBV20-1 and TRBJ2-7; D call uncertain. The CDR3 runs to 11 residues. Germline values: CDR1 DFQATT, CDR2 SNEGSKA (reference sequence).

This clonotype was counted many times. The chain couples TRBV20-1 to TRBJ1-2, with D tentatively TRBD1 (5 bases). There are 15 residues in the CDR3. Germline-derived CDR1 and CDR2 are DFQATT and SNEGSKA (reference sequence). Trimming pared 0 bases from V and 4 bases from J, leaving 15 bases between. CDR3 sequence reads: CSARDPGSGGYGYTF. The CDR3 nucleotides read TGCAGTGCTAGAGATCCCGGCTCGGGGGGCTATGGCTACACCTTC.